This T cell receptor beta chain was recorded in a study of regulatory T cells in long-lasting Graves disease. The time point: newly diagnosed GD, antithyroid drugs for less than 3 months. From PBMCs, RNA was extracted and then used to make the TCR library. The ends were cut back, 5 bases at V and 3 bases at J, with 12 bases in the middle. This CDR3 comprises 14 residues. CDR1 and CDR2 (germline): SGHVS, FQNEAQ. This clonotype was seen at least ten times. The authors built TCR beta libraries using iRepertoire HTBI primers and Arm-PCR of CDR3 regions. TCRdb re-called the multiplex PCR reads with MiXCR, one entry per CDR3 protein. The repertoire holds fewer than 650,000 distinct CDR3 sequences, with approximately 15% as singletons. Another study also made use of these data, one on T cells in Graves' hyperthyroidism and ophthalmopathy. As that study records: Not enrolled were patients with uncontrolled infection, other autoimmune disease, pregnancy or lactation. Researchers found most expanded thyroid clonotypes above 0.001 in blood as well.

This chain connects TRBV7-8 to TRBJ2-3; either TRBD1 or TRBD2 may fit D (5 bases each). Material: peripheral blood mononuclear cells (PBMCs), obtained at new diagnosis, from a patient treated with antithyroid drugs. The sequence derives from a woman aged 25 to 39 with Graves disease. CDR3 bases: TGTGCCAGCAGCCACGGGACGGCGACAGATACGCAGTATTTT. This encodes CASSHGTATDTQYF.